Listed below are T cell receptor beta chains from one sample, sequenced in a study of early T cells in non-severe SARS-CoV-2 infection. TCRdb ran MiXCR on the 5' RACE reads and lists one entry per CDR3 protein. The sample gives about 66,000 distinct CDR3 sequences, approximately 13% of which show up once; roughly 8% is in the top ten. Sequences were obtained from whole blood. The receptors were sampled from an adult who was a healthcare worker with PCR-confirmed SARS-CoV-2 infection or an uninfected control (not recorded which). The CDR3 runs from the conserved cysteine through the conserved F or W. Fields, in order: CDR3 length, clone size, D gene, J gene, V gene, CDR3 DNA, CDR3 protein. A D gene is named only where the DNA matches it firmly. Clone size is stated in some rows and not others, as once, few, many or a class when expanded.

>14|few|.|TRBJ2-1|TRBV4-2
TGTGCCAGCAGCCTCCGGGTCGGCAACGGTGAGCAGTTCTTC
CASSLRVGNGEQFF
>14|few|TRBD2|TRBJ2-1|TRBV7-2
TGTGCCAGCAGCTTAGAGGGAGGGAGGCCCGAGCAGTTCTTC
CASSLEGGRPEQFF
>13|few|TRBD2|TRBJ2-1|TRBV5-1
TGCGCCAGCAGCAGGAGCGGGAGCGCTGAGCAGTTCTTC
CASSRSGSAEQFF
>14|many|TRBD1|TRBJ2-5|TRBV5-4
TGTGCCAGCACTCCGGCGGACAGGGTTGAGACCCAGTACTTC
CASTPADRVETQYF
>15|few|.|TRBJ1-5|TRBV12-3/TRBV12-4
TGTGCCAGCAGTTTTATGAAGGGATTAGGGCAGCCCCAGCATTTT
CASSFMKGLGQPQHF
>14|many|TRBD2|TRBJ2-3|TRBV7-9
TGTGCCAGCAGTTACTTATCCGGACTAGCGACGCAGTATTTT
CASSYLSGLATQYF
>14|few|.|TRBJ2-7|TRBV20-1
TGCAGTGCCCGGGGGAGGCGGGCGTTCCACGAGCAGTACTTC
CSARGRRAFHEQYF
>12|few|.|TRBJ2-7|TRBV6-2/TRBV6-3
TGTGCCAGCATTAGCGAATACTACGAGCAGTACTTC
CASISEYYEQYF
>13|few|.|TRBJ2-3|TRBV20-1
TGCAGTGCTAGAGTTTTGGGTACAGATACGCAGTATTTT
CSARVLGTDTQYF
>15|.|.|TRBJ1-6|TRBV9
TGTGCCAGCAGCGTAGCATCAGGGCGGGATTCACCCCTCCACTTT
CASSVASGRDSPLHF